The 27 T cell receptor beta chains below all came from one sample that was sequenced in a study of T cell responses to AZD1222 COVID-19 vaccine. The repertoire was sequenced with immunoSEQ multiplex PCR; TCRdb's copy has only in-frame clones and lacks some. The repertoire holds under 150,000 clones, 75% to 90% seen once, with about 4% in the top ten. The material was peripheral blood, obtained on day 0 of MenACWY control vaccination. The source is an adult in good health.

CDR3 in amino acids: CAGRTGANSPLHF. The CDR3 DNA sequence: TGTGCCGGTCGGACAGGGGCGAATTCACCCCTCCACTTT. The chain links TRBV28 to TRBJ1-6; 9 bases agree with TRBD1. The germline V gene encodes CDR1 MDHEN and CDR2 SYDVKM. There are 13 residues in the CDR3. The trim removed 11 bases at V and 7 bases at J, leaving 6 bases unmatched.

The V gene is TRBV27, the J gene TRBJ2-3, with D perhaps given as TRBD1 or TRBD2 (6 bases each). The germline gives CDR1 MNHEY, CDR2 SMNVEV (reference sequence). Trimming pared 6 bases from V and 5 bases from J, leaving 15 bases between. CDR3 length equals 14 residues. DNA for the CDR3: TGTGCCAGCAGGCAAGGGGGGCGAGGAGATACGCAGTATTTT. Translating it yields CASRQGGRGDTQYF.

In its sample, this clone was seen many times. The chain combines TRBV6-5 with TRBJ1-1; D possibly corresponds to TRBD1 (5 bases). The CDR3 has 13 amino acids. Germline CDR1 and CDR2: MNHEY and SVGAGI. V was cut by 3 bases and J by 5 bases, with 10 bases left in between. CDR3 protein: CASSYTGNTEAFF. The CDR3 bases are TGTGCCAGCAGTTATACAGGAAATACTGAAGCTTTCTTT.

The rearrangement uses TRBV3-1 (or the pseudogene TRBV3-2) and TRBJ1-1, with no clear D. Trimming removed 1 base from V and 7 bases from J, with 7 bases in between. Germline-derived CDR1 and CDR2 are LGHDT and YNNKEL (reference sequence). This CDR3 has 12 residues. The CDR3 DNA sequence: TGTGCCAGCAGCCAAGGGCTAAGTGAAGCTTTCTTT. As protein: CASSQGLSEAFF.

V and J are TRBV5-1 and TRBJ1-6; D perhaps matches TRBD1 (5 bases). Between the trimmed V and J ends, which lost 0 bases and 5 bases, there was a span of 18 bases. This CDR3 has 18 residues. The germline V gene has CDR1 SGHRS and CDR2 YFSETQ. CDR3 amino acids: CASSLASGPTINNSPLHF. The CDR3 nucleotides read TGCGCCAGCAGCTTGGCCTCAGGGCCTACAATTAATAATTCACCCCTCCACTTT.

The rearrangement uses TRBV7-2 and TRBJ2-2; 7 bases agree with TRBD1. Germline trimming cut 5 bases from V and 7 bases from J; bases unmatched to any gene: 10. This CDR3 spans 15 amino acids. Per germline, CDR1 SGHTA and CDR2 FQGNSA. The CDR3 DNA is TGTGCCAGCAGCCCCCGACAGGGAATAGGCGGGGAGCTGTTTTTT. Translating gives CASSPRQGIGGELFF.

This rearrangement joins TRBV4-1 to TRBJ2-7; TRBD1 agrees at 7 bases. J lost 1 base, V lost 3 bases, and 6 bases had no gene match. Germline CDR1 MGHRA, CDR2 YSYEKL. The CDR3 totals 15 residues. CDR3 sequence: CASSQSTGASYEQYF. The CDR3 DNA sequence: TGCGCCAGCAGCCAGAGTACAGGGGCTTCCTACGAGCAGTACTTC.

This clone was recorded a few times. The J gene is TRBJ2-1, the V gene TRBV15; TRBD1 aligns across 7 bases. The CDR3 has 15 residues. In germline, CDR1 is LNHNV, CDR2 YYDKDF (reference sequence). After removal of 0 bases from V and 10 bases from J, the junction contained 9 bases not matched to a gene. The CDR3 DNA is TGTGCCACCAGCAGAGATCAAGGGACAGAAAGAGAGCAGTTCTTC. Translating it yields CATSRDQGTEREQFF.

The chain links TRBV2 to TRBJ1-3, with D unclear. The CDR3 sequence is 13 residues long. The germline V gene encodes CDR1 SNHLY and CDR2 FYNNEI. V dropped 5 bases and J dropped 6 bases, with 11 bases sitting between them. For the CDR3, the DNA is TGTGCCAGCAGTTCCGGACCACAAAACACCATATATTTT. It is translated as CASSSGPQNTIYF. Full variable domain (remainder filled in from reference TRBV2 and TRBJ1-3): EPEVTQTPSHQVTQMGQEVILRCVPISNHLYFYWYRQILGQKVEFLVSFYNNEISEKSEIFDDQFSVERPDGSNFTLKIRSTKLEDSAMYFCASSSGPQNTIYFGEGSWLTVV.

The chain joins TRBV6-5 to TRBJ2-1, with 7 bases lining up with TRBD1. Trimming at V came to 7 bases and at J to 0 bases, leaving 6 bases not matched to a gene. Germline assignment: CDR1 MNHEY and CDR2 SVGAGI. This CDR3 region has 15 residues. The CDR3 nucleotides read TGTGCCAGCACCTCCCGGGACAGCTCCTACAATGAGCAGTTCTTC. Translation gives CASTSRDSSYNEQFF.

The chain joins TRBV10-2 to TRBJ1-2; 8 nucleotides match TRBD1. The V segment lost 4 bases and the J segment 0 bases; nucleotides outside the gene matches: 4. CDR3 length: 15 residues. Germline values: CDR1 WSHSY, CDR2 SAAADI. CDR3 protein: CASSVDRGANYGYTF. In nucleotides, the CDR3 is TGCGCCAGCAGTGTTGACAGGGGTGCTAACTATGGCTACACCTTC.

The V call is TRBV5-4, the J call TRBJ1-2; TRBD1 is a possible D gene (6 bases). Germline assignment: CDR1 SGHNT and CDR2 YYREEE (reference sequence). The CDR3 extends over 14 amino acids. V dropped 4 bases and J dropped 5 bases, with 15 bases sitting between them. Written as DNA, the CDR3 is TGTGCCAGCAGCCCTCCAGGACAGCCGTATGGCTACACCTTC. Translated, it gives CASSPPGQPYGYTF. The complete variable domain, with remaining parts taken from reference TRBV5-4 and TRBJ1-2, reads ETGVTQSPTHLIKTRGQQVTLRCSSQSGHNTVSWYQQALGQGPQFIFQYYREEENGRGNFPPRFSGLQFPNYSSELNVNALELDDSALYLCASSPPGQPYGYTFGSGTRLTVV.

J is TRBJ2-2 and V is TRBV7-9; D gene ambiguous. This CDR3 has 12 residues. CDR1 SEHNR and CDR2 FQNEAQ come from the germline V gene (reference sequence). V lost 3 bases and J lost 6, with 5 bases in between. CDR3 DNA sequence: TGTGCCAGCAGCTTGTCCCCCGGGGAGCTGTTTTTT. Translating gives CASSLSPGELFF.

The V and J genes are TRBV4-1 and TRBJ2-1; 15 bases agree with TRBD2. Germline CDR1 reads MGHRA; CDR2 reads YSYEKL. The CDR3 extends over 19 amino acids. V lost 2 bases and J lost 8; bases outside the gene matches: 13. In DNA form, the CDR3 reads TGCGCCAGCAGCCAACCGACCGGGACTAGCGGGGGGCCAATGTATGAGCAGTTCTTC. This codes for CASSQPTGTSGGPMYEQFF.

Only one count was recorded for this clone. The gene calls are TRBV12-3 or TRBV12-4 and TRBJ2-2; D ambiguous. Trimming removed 1 base from V and 4 bases from J, with 4 bases in between. CDR3 length: 13 amino acids. In nucleotides, the CDR3 is TGTGCCAGCAGTTTAGACTTCACCGGGGAGCTGTTTTTT. This sequence encodes CASSLDFTGELFF.

The CDR3 sequence is CSVRGQTNTGELFF. CDR3 DNA sequence: TGCAGCGTTAGGGGACAGACGAACACCGGGGAGCTGTTTTTT. This chain links TRBV29-1 with TRBJ2-2, with 7 nucleotides matching TRBD1. V lost 5 bases and J lost 0; bases outside the gene matches: 3. The CDR3 totals 14 residues. From germline, CDR1 is SQVTM and CDR2 ANQGSEA.

CDR3 coding DNA: TGTGCCAGCAGGCCCCGGCCAAGGGAGACCCAGTACTTC. Its translation: CASRPRPRETQYF. This chain links TRBV6-5 with TRBJ2-5, with no clear D. Germline V gene data show CDR1 as MNHEY and CDR2 as SVGAGI. V was pared by 6 bases and J by 5 bases, with 13 bases between. The CDR3 covers 13 residues.

The genes are TRBV7-3 and TRBJ2-3; no reliable D call. This CDR3 is built from 13 residues. From germline, CDR1 is SGHTA and CDR2 FQGTGA. Trimming shortened V by 1 base and J by 6 bases, and 8 bases separated the two germline ends. This CDR3 is CASSLMGSDTQYF. In nucleotides, the CDR3 is TGTGCCAGCAGCTTAATGGGAAGCGATACGCAGTATTTT.

The J gene is TRBJ2-7, the V gene TRBV20-1; TRBD2 aligns across 8 bases. The J segment lost 2 bases and the V segment lost 3 bases, leaving 3 bases of the junction unmatched. The CDR3 consists of 13 residues. Germline values: CDR1 DFQATT, CDR2 SNEGSKA (reference sequence). CDR3 region: CSASDGGAYEQYF. Here the CDR3 DNA reads TGCAGTGCTAGTGACGGGGGGGCCTACGAGCAGTACTTC.

The rearrangement uses TRBV14 and TRBJ1-1; D remains unclear. Per the germline V gene, CDR1 is SGHDN and CDR2 is FVKESK. Trimming removed 4 bases from V and 1 base from J, with 7 bases in between. The CDR3 is made up of 13 amino acids. CDR3 DNA sequence: TGTGCCAGCAGCCTTTCCGGGAACACTGAAGCTTTCTTT. Amino acids: CASSLSGNTEAFF.

The chain couples TRBV19 to TRBJ1-5; D unclear. The CDR3 is 17 amino acids. The V gene lost 3 bases and the J gene lost 6 bases, with 21 bases spanning the gap. Germline V lookup: CDR1 LNHDA, CDR2 SQIVND (reference sequence). CDR3 coding DNA: TGTGCCAGTAGTATTATCTTAAGGCGGAGCGGCAGTCAGCCCCAGCATTTT. It translates to CASSIILRRSGSQPQHF.

This rearrangement joins TRBV28 to TRBJ1-3; D is possibly TRBD1 (5 bases). Germline CDR1 reads MDHEN; CDR2 reads SYDVKM. This CDR3 region has 16 residues. The V and J ends lost 8 bases and 0 bases respectively, with 17 bases between them. The chain's CDR3 is CASSLRGPRSGNTIYF. The DNA for the CDR3 is TGTGCCAGCTCACTCCGGGGCCCCCGCTCTGGAAACACCATATATTTT. The whole variable domain, filled in from reference TRBV28 and TRBJ1-3, reads DVKVTQSSRYLVKRTGEKVFLECVQDMDHENMFWYRQDPGLGLRLIYFSYDVKMKEKGDIPEGYSVSREKKERFSLILESASTNQTSMYLCASSLRGPRSGNTIYFGEGSWLTVV.

The chain employs TRBV2 and TRBJ1-5; 7 nucleotides align to TRBD1. This CDR3 has 13 amino acids. Germline CDR1 is SNHLY and CDR2 is FYNNEI. J gave up 0 bases and V 9 bases, and 2 bases lay outside the gene matches. DNA for the CDR3: TGTGCCAGTACAGGGGATAGCAATCAGCCCCAGCATTTT. Its protein is CASTGDSNQPQHF. Looking up the rest from reference TRBV2 and TRBJ1-5 gives the full variable domain: EPEVTQTPSHQVTQMGQEVILRCVPISNHLYFYWYRQILGQKVEFLVSFYNNEISEKSEIFDDQFSVERPDGSNFTLKIRSTKLEDSAMYFCASTGDSNQPQHFGDGTRLSIL.

There are a few counts of this clone. The chain carries TRBV21-1 and TRBJ2-7; the table gives TRBD2 as D, unverified against the DNA. TRBV21-1 is a pseudogene segment. The CDR3 is 18 amino acids. CDR3 amino acids: CASRVSKSPSGGLYEQYV. CDR3 sequence (DNA): TGTGCCAGCAGGGTAAGCAAATCCCCAAGTGGAGGCCTCTACGAGCAGTACGTC.

This chain connects TRBV7-2 to TRBJ2-1, with TRBD2 identical over 14 bases. J gave up 10 bases and V 5 bases, and 7 bases lay outside the gene matches. The germline V gene encodes CDR1 SGHTA and CDR2 FQGNSA. This CDR3 contains 15 residues. DNA for the CDR3: TGTGCCAGCAGCGCGACTAGCGGGGGGGTAGGGGAGCAGTTCTTC. It translates to CASSATSGGVGEQFF.

The chain joins TRBV18 to TRBJ1-5; D remains ambiguous. CDR3 size: 12 residues. The V end was cut by 0 bases, the J end by 4 bases, with 1 base between. Germline CDR1 is KGHSH and CDR2 is LQKENI. The CDR3 sequence: CASSPPNQPQHF. CDR3 nucleotides: TGTGCCAGCTCACCACCGAATCAGCCCCAGCATTTT.

V gene TRBV11-1 combines with J gene TRBJ1-1, with a tentative D call TRBD1 (6 bases). Trimming stripped 4 bases from V and 4 bases from J, with 13 bases between. Germline V gene sequence: CDR1 SGHAT, CDR2 FQDESV (reference sequence). The CDR3 is 14 amino acids. CDR3 loop: CASSSRGAGTEAFF. As DNA, the CDR3 is TGTGCCAGCAGCTCCCGGGGGGCGGGCACTGAAGCTTTCTTT.